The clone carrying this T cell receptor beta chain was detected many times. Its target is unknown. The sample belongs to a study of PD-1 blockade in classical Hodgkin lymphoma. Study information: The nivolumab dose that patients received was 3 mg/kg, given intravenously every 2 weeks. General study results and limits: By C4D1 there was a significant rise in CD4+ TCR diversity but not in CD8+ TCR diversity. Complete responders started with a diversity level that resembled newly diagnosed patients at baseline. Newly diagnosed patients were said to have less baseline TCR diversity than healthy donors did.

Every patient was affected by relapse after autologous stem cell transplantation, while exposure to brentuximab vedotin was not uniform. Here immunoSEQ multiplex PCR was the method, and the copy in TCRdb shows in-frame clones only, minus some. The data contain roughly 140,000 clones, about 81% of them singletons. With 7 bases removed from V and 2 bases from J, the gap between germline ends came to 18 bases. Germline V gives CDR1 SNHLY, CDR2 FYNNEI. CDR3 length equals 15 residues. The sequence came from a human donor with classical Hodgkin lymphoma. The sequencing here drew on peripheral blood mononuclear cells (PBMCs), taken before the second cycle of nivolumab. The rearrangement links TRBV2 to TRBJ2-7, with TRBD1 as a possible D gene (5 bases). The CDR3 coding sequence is TGTGCCAGCAAGCCGGGCAGGGCTCTAACCTACGAGCAGTACTTC. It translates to CASKPGRALTYEQYF.